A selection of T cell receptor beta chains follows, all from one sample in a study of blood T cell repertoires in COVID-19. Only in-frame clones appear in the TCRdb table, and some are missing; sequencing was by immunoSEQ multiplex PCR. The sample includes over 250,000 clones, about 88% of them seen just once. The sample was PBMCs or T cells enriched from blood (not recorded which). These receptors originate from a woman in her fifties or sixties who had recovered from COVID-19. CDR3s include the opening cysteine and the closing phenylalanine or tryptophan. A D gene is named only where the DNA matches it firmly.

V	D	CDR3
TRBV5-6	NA	CASTPLDRDYEQYF
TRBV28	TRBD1	CASRKGSGTGHYEQYF
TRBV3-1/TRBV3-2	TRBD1	CASSQQRTGAYEQYF
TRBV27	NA	CASSTYRGFGGETQYF
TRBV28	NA	CASSNSGYTDTQYF
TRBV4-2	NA	CASSQEWSGLNQPQHF
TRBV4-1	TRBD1	CASSPSGTGRYGYTF
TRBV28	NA	CASRVTQGTDQPQHF
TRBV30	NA	CAWGGGLGGRNEQFF
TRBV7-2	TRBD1	CASSWGTGGGQPQHF
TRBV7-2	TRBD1	CASSLKISSGGNEQFF
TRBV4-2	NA	CASSQDRRSTAADTQYF
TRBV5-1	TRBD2	CASSLVSGTSYNEQFF
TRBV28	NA	CASSLVASSGQFF
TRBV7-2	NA	CASSLALFQGLNEKLFF
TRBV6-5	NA	CASSPRGNGNTIYF
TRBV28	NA	CASFPLGRLNTEAFF